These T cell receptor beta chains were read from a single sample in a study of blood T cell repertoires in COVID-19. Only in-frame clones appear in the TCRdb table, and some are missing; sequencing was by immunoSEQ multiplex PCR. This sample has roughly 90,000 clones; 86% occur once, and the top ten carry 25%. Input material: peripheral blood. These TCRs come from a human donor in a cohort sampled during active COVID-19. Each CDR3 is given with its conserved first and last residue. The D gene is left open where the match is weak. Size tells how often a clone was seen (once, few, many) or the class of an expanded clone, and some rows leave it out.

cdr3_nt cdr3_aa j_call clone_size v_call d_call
TGTGCCAGCAATCTTGACAGTCCCGGGGAGCTGTTTTTT CASNLDSPGELFF TRBJ2-2 NA TRBV28 NA
TGTGCCAGCAGTTCTGACAGTTATCGTGCGGAGACAGATACGCAGTATTTT CASSSDSYRAETDTQYF TRBJ2-3 NA TRBV6-2/TRBV6-3 NA
TGTGCCAGCAGCCTAGCGGCTGGGAGCTCCTACGAGCAGTACTTC CASSLAAGSSYEQYF TRBJ2-7 NA TRBV7-3 TRBD2
TGTGCCAGCACCTATAGCGGTGACTGGCCCGGGGAGCTGTTTTTT CASTYSGDWPGELFF TRBJ2-2 NA TRBV27 NA
TGTGCCAGCAGGGACAGATCGAACACTGAAGCTTTCTTT CASRDRSNTEAFF TRBJ1-1 NA TRBV25-1 NA
TGCGCCAGCAGCTTGTGGGACAGGGGACGGGTCGAGACCCAGTACTTC CASSLWDRGRVETQYF TRBJ2-5 NA TRBV5-1 TRBD1
TGCGCCAGCAGCTGGACTAGCGGGAGGGGAAATGAGCAGTTCTTC CASSWTSGRGNEQFF TRBJ2-1 NA TRBV4-3 TRBD2
TGTGCCAGCAGCCACACTAGCGGGGGGGCCTTAGATACGCAGTATTTT CASSHTSGGALDTQYF TRBJ2-3 NA TRBV7-2 TRBD2
TGTGCCATCAGTGAGCAGGGGCGAGCTTTCTTT CAISEQGRAFF TRBJ1-1 NA TRBV10-3 NA
TGTGCCAGCAGCTTAAGTGGGACTAGCGGGAGTGGGGAGCAGTTCTTC CASSLSGTSGSGEQFF TRBJ2-1 NA TRBV7-2 TRBD2
TGTGCCAGCAGCGCGGGACTAGCCTACGAGCAGTACTTC CASSAGLAYEQYF TRBJ2-7 NA TRBV11-3 TRBD2
TGTGCCAGCAGCCACTCAGGTACCAGAGGGTGGGAGCAGTACTTC CASSHSGTRGWEQYF TRBJ2-7 NA TRBV4-2 NA
TGTGCCAGCAGCACGGACAGGGGATGGGGCACTGAAGCTTTCTTT CASSTDRGWGTEAFF TRBJ1-1 NA TRBV5-5 TRBD1
TGTGCCAGCAGTTTTGGGGGGACAGGGGTGGAGACCCAGTACTTC CASSFGGTGVETQYF TRBJ2-5 NA TRBV27 TRBD1
TGCAGTGCGAGCACAGAAGATACGCAGTATTTT CSASTEDTQYF TRBJ2-3 NA TRBV20-1 NA
TGTGCCAGCAGCTTAGAGGGGTTAGAGAACACTGAAGCTTTCTTT CASSLEGLENTEAFF TRBJ1-1 NA TRBV13 NA
TGTGCCAGCAGTTACTCGAGGGAGACCCAGTACTTC CASSYSRETQYF TRBJ2-5 NA TRBV6-2/TRBV6-3 NA
TGTGCCAGCAGCGTAGGAGGCAGGGGGCAAAGGGAGCTGTTTTTT CASSVGGRGQRELFF TRBJ2-2 NA TRBV9 TRBD1
TGTGCCACCAGCAGAGACCAGGGGATTGAGACCCAGTACTTC CATSRDQGIETQYF TRBJ2-5 NA TRBV15 NA
TGTGCCAGCAGCTCAGGGCAAACCCCTACCAACTATGGCTACACCTTC CASSSGQTPTNYGYTF TRBJ1-2 once TRBV7-9 NA
TGTGCCAGCAGTTTACCGGGACAGATGTCCGGGGGCTACACCTTC CASSLPGQMSGGYTF TRBJ1-2 NA TRBV28 TRBD1
TGTGCCAGCTCACCCGGACACTCTGGGGCCAACGTCCTGACTTTC CASSPGHSGANVLTF TRBJ2-6 once TRBV18 NA
TGTGCCAGCAGGAAGGACAGGGATAACTATGGCTACACCTTC CASRKDRDNYGYTF TRBJ1-2 NA TRBV6-5 TRBD1
TGTGCCAGCAGCTTAGAGGTCACCCGCGGGGGCTACACCTTC CASSLEVTRGGYTF TRBJ1-2 NA TRBV7-6 NA
TGTGCCATAAAGGGGTTGGGGTACGAGCAGTACTTC CAIKGLGYEQYF TRBJ2-7 NA TRBV10-3 NA
TGTGCCAGCAGCTTAGCCGGTGCAGGAGGTAATGAAAAACTGTTTTTT CASSLAGAGGNEKLFF TRBJ1-4 NA TRBV11-2 NA
TGCAGCGTTGCCACGGGAGTAGGGTCCTACAATGAGCAGTTCTTC CSVATGVGSYNEQFF TRBJ2-1 NA TRBV29-1 NA
TGTGCCAGCAGCCAAAACAGGGGGAACATTCAGTACTTC CASSQNRGNIQYF TRBJ2-4 NA TRBV6-5 TRBD1
TGTGCCAGCAGTGACCGACCGGGTGCCTATAATTCACCCCTCCACTTT CASSDRPGAYNSPLHF TRBJ1-6 NA TRBV6-2/TRBV6-3 NA
TGCGCCAGCAGCTTGGCCGGGAGTCCTAATGAAAAACTGTTTTTT CASSLAGSPNEKLFF TRBJ1-4 NA TRBV5-1 NA
TGTGCCAGCAGCTTAGCCGCCGGTAGGAGCGCTTTCTTT CASSLAAGRSAFF TRBJ1-1 few TRBV13 NA
TGTGCCAGCAGCTTAGCGCGGAGCCTAGGCACTGAAGCTTTCTTT CASSLARSLGTEAFF TRBJ1-1 NA TRBV7-8 NA
TGTGCCAGCTGTAAAACTTACAGGGTTGCTGAAGCTTTCTTT CASCKTYRVAEAFF TRBJ1-1 few TRBV28 NA
TGTGCCAGCAGCACCACACCCATCATTAACTATGGCTACACCTTC CASSTTPIINYGYTF TRBJ1-2 NA TRBV21-1 NA
TGTGCCAGCAGCTTAATGACAGCGAACTATGGCTACACCTTC CASSLMTANYGYTF TRBJ1-2 NA TRBV11-1 NA
TGTGCCAGCAGTATAGATAGCGGGGGATACAATGAGCAGTTCTTC CASSIDSGGYNEQFF TRBJ2-1 NA TRBV27 TRBD2
TGTGCCAGCAGCTCGGACCTTAGCGGGACGCCCTACAATGAGCAGTTCTTC CASSSDLSGTPYNEQFF TRBJ2-1 few TRBV7-8 TRBD2
TGTGCCACCAGCAGAGATAGACAGTTTTACTATGGCTACACCTTC CATSRDRQFYYGYTF TRBJ1-2 NA TRBV15 NA
TGTGCCAGCAGTTTAAACGGCAGAGGGACAGATACGCAGTATTTT CASSLNGRGTDTQYF TRBJ2-3 once TRBV28 NA
TGTGCCAGCAGCTCGGCCGGACTGACAGGAGGAGATCCTGAAGCTTTCTTT CASSSAGLTGGDPEAFF TRBJ1-1 NA TRBV5-4 NA
TGCGCCAGCAGCTACTTCGGGGACACGAACACTGAAGCTTTCTTT CASSYFGDTNTEAFF TRBJ1-1 NA TRBV5-1 NA
TGTGCCAGCAGTGACCCAGATGTGGGAGACAATCAGCCCCAGCATTTT CASSDPDVGDNQPQHF TRBJ1-5 NA TRBV28 NA
TGTGCCAGCGCGTCGAGCTCCTACGAGCAGTACTTC CASASSSYEQYF TRBJ2-7 NA TRBV2 NA
TGCGCCAGCAGCCTCGAGGTAGCGCACTACAATGAGCAGTTCTTC CASSLEVAHYNEQFF TRBJ2-1 NA TRBV4-1 NA
TGTGCCAGCAGGGGGGGACAGGGGTACTACAATGAGCAGTTCTTC CASRGGQGYYNEQFF TRBJ2-1 once TRBV6-5 TRBD1
TGTGCCACCAGTGACTCGGGACCCGGAGGGACCGGGGAGCTGTTTTTT CATSDSGPGGTGELFF TRBJ2-2 few TRBV24-1 NA
TGCAGCGTTGGTGGAGACTCTGGGGCCAACGTCCTGACTTTC CSVGGDSGANVLTF TRBJ2-6 once TRBV29-1 NA
TGTGCCAGTAGTAAACGACTAGCGGGTGCCACCGGGGAGCTGTTTTTT CASSKRLAGATGELFF TRBJ2-2 NA TRBV19 TRBD2
TGTGCCAGCAGCTCCAGGGGGCTAAATGAGCAGTTCTTC CASSSRGLNEQFF TRBJ2-1 NA TRBV7-6 TRBD1
TGTGCCAGCAGCTCCTATGGGCCTTACGAGCAGTACTTC CASSSYGPYEQYF TRBJ2-7 NA TRBV11-3 NA
TGTGCCAGCAGCCTCCTCGGGACAGGTGGGAATGAGCAGTTCTTC CASSLLGTGGNEQFF TRBJ2-1 NA TRBV7-2 TRBD1
TGTGCCAGCAGCGTACAGGGGGCTGGCACTGAAGCTTTCTTT CASSVQGAGTEAFF TRBJ1-1 NA TRBV11-2 TRBD1
TGCAGTGCTAGTTTACTCGCTGAGCAGTTCTTC CSASLLAEQFF TRBJ2-1 NA TRBV20-1 NA
TGTGCCAGCAGCTTAGAGTCATACCGGGGCACCGGGGAGCTGTTTTTT CASSLESYRGTGELFF TRBJ2-2 NA TRBV7-6 NA
TGTGCCAGCAGCCCCGGCGCAGGGGGCTTCAATGAGCAGTTCTTC CASSPGAGGFNEQFF TRBJ2-1 NA TRBV3-1/TRBV3-2 TRBD1
TGTGCCATACCAGGGGGGTCCGACACCGGGGAGCTGTTTTTT CAIPGGSDTGELFF TRBJ2-2 once TRBV6-4 NA
TGCGCCAGCAGCTTCGCAGGCCAGGATTCACCCCTCCACTTT CASSFAGQDSPLHF TRBJ1-6 NA TRBV5-1 NA
TGTGCCAGCTCACTAACCGGGACTAGCGTATACAATGAGCAGTTCTTC CASSLTGTSVYNEQFF TRBJ2-1 once TRBV18 TRBD2